This T cell receptor beta chain comes out of a study of blood T cell repertoires in COVID-19. Using immunoSEQ multiplex PCR, the repertoire was profiled, and TCRdb retains in-frame clones only, with some absent. The repertoire holds fewer than 250,000 clones, with approximately 90% as singletons. The CDR3 has 18 residues. Germline CDR1 and CDR2: SGHAT and FQNNGV. Trimming at V came to 1 base and at J to 0 bases, leaving 6 bases not matched to a gene. The chain couples TRBV11-2 to TRBJ2-1; 10 nucleotides align to TRBD1. This TCR derives from a woman aged 25 to 39 with acute COVID-19. Specimen: PBMCs or T cells enriched from blood (not recorded which). In DNA form, the CDR3 reads TGTGCCAGCAGCTTAGGGACAGGGGGACTCAGCTCCTACAATGAGCAGTTCTTC. It is translated as CASSLGTGGLSSYNEQFF.